These 20 T cell receptor beta chains came from one sample sequenced in a study of blood T cell repertoires in COVID-19. Profiled with immunoSEQ multiplex PCR; TCRdb holds only in-frame clones, not every one. In the table there are roughly 500,000 clones, approximately 91% of which are singletons. Sequenced sample: PBMCs or T cells enriched from blood (not recorded which). Receptors originate from a woman aged 55-69 years who had recovered from COVID-19.

This sequence joins TRBV5-7 and TRBJ1-5; D might be TRBD1 (6 bases). TRBV5-7 is an ORF, with its function uncertain. This CDR3 contains 17 residues. With 4 bases removed from V and 6 bases from J, the gap between germline ends came to 23 bases. The CDR3 is CASSLGSIGQRGQPQHF. The CDR3 coding sequence is TGTGCCAGCAGCCTAGGATCCATTGGACAGAGGGGTCAGCCCCAGCATTTT.

The table lists this clone with a count of one. The chain has TRBV9 and TRBJ2-3; 7 bases agree with TRBD2. The CDR3 consists of 17 residues. V lost 0 bases to trimming and J lost 4 bases; unmatched junction nucleotides: 11. The germline gives CDR1 SGDLS, CDR2 YYNGEE. DNA of the CDR3: TGTGCCAGCAGCGTAGATCCTACTAGCGTCGGTGCAGATACGCAGTATTTT. Translation: CASSVDPTSVGADTQYF.

The J gene is TRBJ2-3, the V gene TRBV28; perhaps TRBD2 as D (6 bases). Germline V gene sequence: CDR1 MDHEN, CDR2 SYDVKM. With 5 bases removed from V and 13 bases from J, the gap between germline ends came to 25 bases. This CDR3 has 15 amino acids. CDR3 nucleotide sequence: TGTGCCAGCAGTCTCCCCGGGACTTTCCATTTACGGGAGTATTTT. Translated, it gives CASSLPGTFHLREYF.

The rearrangement joins TRBV5-6 to TRBJ1-2, with 8 nucleotides matching TRBD1. Germline-derived CDR1 and CDR2 are SGHDT and YYEEEE. This CDR3 is built from 15 residues. V gave up 0 bases and J gave up 3 bases; unmatched junction bases: 4. The CDR3 loop is CASSLARGQDYGYTF. The CDR3 bases are TGTGCCAGCAGCTTGGCCCGGGGACAGGACTATGGCTACACCTTC.

DNA of the CDR3: TGTGCCAGCAGTACCGGGACAGGACGGGGTCAGCCCCAGCATTTT. This encodes CASSTGTGRGQPQHF. V is TRBV6-5 and J is TRBJ1-5; 8 bases line up with TRBD1. Germline V gives CDR1 MNHEY, CDR2 SVGAGI. The CDR3 runs 15 residues. V lost 5 bases to trimming and J lost 6 bases; unmatched junction nucleotides: 9.

V is TRBV6-5 and J is TRBJ1-1; D call uncertain. CDR1 is MNHEY, CDR2 SVGAGI, per germline. Deletions cut 6 bases from V and 1 base from J, with 9 bases between. This CDR3 is built from 13 residues. Here the CDR3 reads CASSLYGNTEAFF. The CDR3 DNA reads as TGTGCCAGCAGCCTGTACGGGAACACTGAAGCTTTCTTT.

V and J are TRBV6-5 and TRBJ2-7; 8 bases fit TRBD2. This CDR3 contains 16 residues. Germline V lookup: CDR1 MNHEY, CDR2 SVGAGI. V trimming: 4 bases; J trimming: 0 bases; junction bases outside the gene matches: 8. This CDR3 reads CASSSQGRGASYEQYF. The CDR3 DNA reads as TGTGCCAGCAGTTCCCAGGGGCGGGGGGCCTCCTACGAGCAGTACTTC.

This rearrangement joins TRBV19 to TRBJ2-7, with D tentatively TRBD2 (5 bases). The germline gives CDR1 LNHDA, CDR2 SQIVND (reference sequence). The germline V and J ends were trimmed by 5 bases and 3 bases, with 20 bases remaining between them. CDR3 length: 16 amino acids. The CDR3 nucleotides read TGTGCCAGTAGTCCCCCGGGGTTGTTGCCCCACTACGAGCAGTACTTC. This sequence encodes CASSPPGLLPHYEQYF.

V is TRBV25-1 and J is TRBJ1-5; D gene ambiguous. Between the trimmed V and J ends, which lost 4 bases and 1 base, there was a span of 8 bases. Germline CDR1 is MGHDK and CDR2 is SYGVNS. The CDR3 has 14 amino acids. Here the CDR3 DNA reads TGTGCCAGCAGTGCGCGACAAAGCAATCAGCCCCAGCATTTT. Translating it yields CASSARQSNQPQHF.

DNA of the CDR3: TGTGCCAGCAGCCTAGACAGCTCCTATGGCTACACCTTC. Protein: CASSLDSSYGYTF. The V gene is TRBV2, the J gene TRBJ1-2; tentative D call: TRBD1 (5 bases). Germline V gene lookup returns CDR1 SNHLY and CDR2 FYNNEI. This CDR3 has 13 amino acids. V lost 6 bases and J lost 4, with 12 bases in between.

The V and J genes are TRBV6-5 and TRBJ1-2, with 10 bases aligning to TRBD1. This CDR3 spans 15 amino acids. Per the germline V gene, CDR1 is MNHEY and CDR2 is SVGAGI. The ends lost 0 bases at V and 8 bases at J; junction bases unmatched: 6. CDR3 bases: TGTGCCAGCAGTTACTCCGGGACAGGGGTGGGAGGCTACACCTTC. The encoded protein is CASSYSGTGVGGYTF.

V and J are TRBV4-1 and TRBJ2-5; weak D call: TRBD1 (7 bases). V gave up 1 base and J gave up 6 bases, with 12 bases separating them. The CDR3 covers 14 residues. The germline CDR1 and CDR2 sequences are MGHRA and YSYEKL. The CDR3 sequence: CASSQGQGGKTQYF. DNA for the CDR3: TGCGCCAGCAGCCAAGGACAGGGAGGAAAGACCCAGTACTTC.

The genes are TRBV6-5 and TRBJ2-5, with TRBD2 matching 8 bases. V lost 3 bases to trimming and J lost 5 bases; unmatched junction nucleotides: 8. This CDR3 spans 15 amino acids. Germline CDR1 MNHEY, CDR2 SVGAGI. The CDR3 DNA is TGTGCCAGCAGTTATTCCGGGACTAGGAGCGAGACCCAGTACTTC. It translates to CASSYSGTRSETQYF.

The chain couples TRBV2 to TRBJ2-1; D possibly corresponds to TRBD1 (6 bases). Germline V gene sequence: CDR1 SNHLY, CDR2 FYNNEI. This CDR3 has 15 residues. Trimming left V 2 bases short and J 4 bases short, with 12 bases between. The CDR3 region is CASSELGALYNEQFF. For the CDR3, the DNA is TGTGCCAGCAGTGAACTGGGGGCCCTATACAATGAGCAGTTCTTC.

This clone was counted only a few times. The chain carries TRBV19 and TRBJ1-2; 7 bases fit TRBD1. Trimming cost V 4 bases and J 5 bases; bases outside gene matches: 7. The CDR3 spans 14 residues. Germline V gene lookup returns CDR1 LNHDA and CDR2 SQIVND (reference sequence). CDR3 sequence: CASSTGTVLYGYTF. The CDR3 bases are TGTGCCAGTAGTACCGGGACAGTTCTTTATGGCTACACCTTC.

This clone was counted only a few times. This CDR3 is CASSLASDYYGYTF. The CDR3 nucleotides read TGTGCCAGCAGCTTAGCCTCAGATTACTATGGCTACACCTTC. The rearrangement links TRBV7-2 to TRBJ1-2; the D is unclear. V lost 0 bases and J 3 bases, leaving 8 bases between the germline ends. The CDR3 extends over 14 amino acids. Per germline, CDR1 SGHTA and CDR2 FQGNSA. Full variable domain (rest looked up from reference TRBV7-2 and TRBJ1-2): GAGVSQSPSNKVTEKGKDVELRCDPISGHTALYWYRQSLGQGLEFLIYFQGNSAPDKSGLPSDRFSAERTGGSVSTLTIQRTQQEDSAVYLCASSLASDYYGYTFGSGTRLTVV.

This clone was seen once. The chain is built from TRBV5-1 and TRBJ2-3; D is unresolved. Trimming pared 4 bases from V and 3 bases from J, leaving 9 bases between. The CDR3 totals 13 residues. Per germline, CDR1 SGHRS and CDR2 YFSETQ. The CDR3 nucleotides read TGCGCCAGCAGCCCCCCGTTAACAGATACGCAGTATTTT. Protein: CASSPPLTDTQYF.

V usage is TRBV5-6 and J usage is TRBJ1-5; 7 nucleotides agree with TRBD1. Looked up from germline, CDR1 is SGHDT and CDR2 is YYEEEE. V was clipped by 2 bases and J by 7 bases; unmatched bases: 15. The CDR3 runs 17 residues. The CDR3 DNA reads as TGTGCCAGCAGCTTCCAACAGGGGAGTTTGTTTACCCAGCCCCAGCATTTT. This gives the protein CASSFQQGSLFTQPQHF.

The chain is built from TRBV24-1 and TRBJ2-5; 8 bases are a match to TRBD2. CDR3 length: 15 amino acids. V gave up 2 bases and J gave up 1 base; unmatched junction bases: 2. The germline CDR1 and CDR2 sequences are KGHDR and SFDVKD. This CDR3 is CATSDSGGSQETQYF. The CDR3 DNA reads as TGTGCCACCAGTGATTCGGGGGGGTCCCAAGAGACCCAGTACTTC.

This clone was picked up a small number of times. This chain joins TRBV18 and TRBJ1-6; 7 nucleotides match TRBD1. The CDR3 loop spans 14 amino acids. Germline CDR1 and CDR2: KGHSH and LQKENI. J was trimmed by 5 bases and V by 6 bases; bases with no gene match: 4. CDR3 in DNA: TGTGCCAGCTCGGGGACAGCCAATAATTCACCCCTCCACTTT. It translates to CASSGTANNSPLHF.